These T cell receptor beta chains were read from a single sample in a study of regulatory T cells in long-lasting Graves disease. TCRdb used MiXCR to reprocess the multiplex PCR reads, holding one entry per CDR3 protein. Of approximately 300,000 distinct CDR3 sequences in the sample, about 18% were seen once. Sequencing used peripheral blood mononuclear cells (PBMCs), obtained at new diagnosis, from a patient treated with antithyroid drugs. The receptor set was obtained from a female donor with Graves disease. CDR3s include the opening cysteine and the closing phenylalanine or tryptophan. A D gene is named only where the DNA matches it firmly. Clone size is not always given. Where it is, it says once, few, many or a class for expanded clones.

j_gene: TRBJ2-1; d_gene: .; v_gene: TRBV11-2; abundance: many; CDR3nt: TGTGCCAGCAGCCTGGGGACGGTGAATGAGCAGTTCTTC; CDR3aa: CASSLGTVNEQFF
j_gene: TRBJ2-7; d_gene: .; v_gene: TRBV20-1; abundance: .; CDR3nt: TGCAGTGCTAGAGATCGGGACAAGCGGACCGAGCAGTACTTC; CDR3aa: CSARDRDKRTEQYF
j_gene: TRBJ1-2; d_gene: .; v_gene: TRBV7-9; abundance: many; CDR3nt: TGTGCCAGCAACCTCAGGGAAAACTATGGCTACACCTTC; CDR3aa: CASNLRENYGYTF
j_gene: TRBJ1-1; d_gene: TRBD1; v_gene: TRBV20-1; abundance: many; CDR3nt: TGCAGTGCTAGAGAAGTAGGACAGGGAGGGACTGAAGCTTTCTTT; CDR3aa: CSAREVGQGGTEAFF
j_gene: TRBJ2-3; d_gene: .; v_gene: TRBV10-3; abundance: many; CDR3nt: TGTGCCATCAGTGAAGGACGGACCACAGATACGCAGTATTTT; CDR3aa: CAISEGRTTDTQYF
j_gene: TRBJ2-3; d_gene: .; v_gene: TRBV20-1; abundance: many; CDR3nt: TGCAGTGCTAGGGGGGTATCGGGACGCACAGATACGCAGTATTTT; CDR3aa: CSARGVSGRTDTQYF
j_gene: TRBJ1-4; d_gene: .; v_gene: TRBV5-4; abundance: many; CDR3nt: TGTGCCAGCAGTCGCACCGGGACGGCAGATGAAAAACTGTTTTTT; CDR3aa: CASSRTGTADEKLFF
j_gene: TRBJ2-1; d_gene: TRBD2; v_gene: TRBV12-3/TRBV12-4; abundance: many; CDR3nt: TGTGCCAGCAGACCCCCCCCGGGACTAGCGGGAGGACCGAGCTCCTACAATGAGCAGTTCTTC; CDR3aa: CASRPPPGLAGGPSSYNEQFF
j_gene: TRBJ1-2; d_gene: TRBD1; v_gene: TRBV24-1; abundance: many; CDR3nt: TGTGCCACCACCCCCCCGGGACAGACAGCCTATGGCTACACCTTC; CDR3aa: CATTPPGQTAYGYTF
j_gene: TRBJ2-7; d_gene: .; v_gene: TRBV28; abundance: many; CDR3nt: TGTGCCAGCAGCTTAGGGCGCTACGAGCAGTACTTC; CDR3aa: CASSLGRYEQYF
j_gene: TRBJ2-1; d_gene: TRBD2; v_gene: TRBV24-1; abundance: .; CDR3nt: TGTGCCACCAGTGATTTGGGTCTAGCGGGAGCTTACAATGAGCAGTTCTTC; CDR3aa: CATSDLGLAGAYNEQFF
j_gene: TRBJ1-3; d_gene: .; v_gene: TRBV11-3; abundance: many; CDR3nt: TGTGCCAGCAGCCGCCCAGGGACTGGAAACACCATATATTTT; CDR3aa: CASSRPGTGNTIYF
j_gene: TRBJ1-1; d_gene: TRBD1; v_gene: TRBV13; abundance: many; CDR3nt: TGTGCCAGCAGCTCAAGACAGGGGGCGCTTCCTGAAGCTTTCTTT; CDR3aa: CASSSRQGALPEAFF
j_gene: TRBJ2-5; d_gene: TRBD2; v_gene: TRBV11-1; abundance: many; CDR3nt: TGTGCCAGCAGCCCCCGGGCGGGAGTAGTGGAGACCCAGTACTTC; CDR3aa: CASSPRAGVVETQYF
j_gene: TRBJ2-3; d_gene: .; v_gene: TRBV19; abundance: .; CDR3nt: TGTGCCAGTAGTTTCCTTGAAACAGATACGCAGTATTTT; CDR3aa: CASSFLETDTQYF
j_gene: TRBJ2-7; d_gene: TRBD2; v_gene: TRBV5-1; abundance: many; CDR3nt: TGCGCCAGCAGTCCCCTAGCGGGGGGCTACGAGCAGTACTTC; CDR3aa: CASSPLAGGYEQYF
j_gene: TRBJ2-1; d_gene: TRBD1; v_gene: TRBV6-2/TRBV6-3; abundance: .; CDR3nt: TGTGCCAGCAGTTCCCGTATCGGGACAGCGAACAATGAGCAGTTCTTC; CDR3aa: CASSSRIGTANNEQFF
j_gene: TRBJ1-5; d_gene: .; v_gene: TRBV28; abundance: few; CDR3nt: TGTGCCAGCAGAACCACAGGGTTTCAGCCCCAGCATTTT; CDR3aa: CASRTTGFQPQHF
j_gene: TRBJ1-4; d_gene: .; v_gene: TRBV28; abundance: many; CDR3nt: TGTGCCAGCAGTTTGGGCCGTGACAGGCGGTCCGAAAAACTGTTTTTT; CDR3aa: CASSLGRDRRSEKLFF
j_gene: TRBJ2-7; d_gene: .; v_gene: TRBV5-1; abundance: many; CDR3nt: TGCGCCAGCAGCCCGAAGGGAAGCTCCTACGAGCAGTACTTC; CDR3aa: CASSPKGSSYEQYF
j_gene: TRBJ2-7; d_gene: TRBD1; v_gene: TRBV20-1; abundance: many; CDR3nt: TGCAGTGCTGACAGGGGGAGCCTCTCCTACGAGCAGTACTTC; CDR3aa: CSADRGSLSYEQYF
j_gene: TRBJ1-1; d_gene: TRBD1; v_gene: TRBV19; abundance: many; CDR3nt: TGTGCCAGTAGTGGCCGGGACAGGGGAATGGCTGAAGCTTTCTTT; CDR3aa: CASSGRDRGMAEAFF
j_gene: TRBJ2-7; d_gene: .; v_gene: TRBV10-3; abundance: .; CDR3nt: TGTGCCGTCCTCTCCGTCTTAGCCTACGAGCAGTACTTC; CDR3aa: CAVLSVLAYEQYF
j_gene: TRBJ2-3; d_gene: .; v_gene: TRBV6-2/TRBV6-3; abundance: many; CDR3nt: TGTGCCAGCAGTGCAGGATGGGATGATACGCAGTATTTT; CDR3aa: CASSAGWDDTQYF
j_gene: TRBJ2-1; d_gene: .; v_gene: TRBV20-1; abundance: few; CDR3nt: TGCAGTGCTAGAGGGCCTCCTGGGGGAGGTCAAGATGAGCAGTTCTTC; CDR3aa: CSARGPPGGGQDEQFF
j_gene: TRBJ2-1; d_gene: TRBD1; v_gene: TRBV29-1; abundance: many; CDR3nt: TGCAGCGCATCCGGGACAGACTACAATGAGCAGTTCTTC; CDR3aa: CSASGTDYNEQFF
j_gene: TRBJ2-2; d_gene: TRBD2; v_gene: TRBV2; abundance: .; CDR3nt: TGTGCCAGCAGTGAACTAGCGGGAGAGGTGCTGTTTTTT; CDR3aa: CASSELAGEVLFF
j_gene: TRBJ2-5; d_gene: .; v_gene: TRBV27; abundance: .; CDR3nt: TGTGCCAGCAGTTTATCTACTAGCTTCATTGAGACCCAGTACTTC; CDR3aa: CASSLSTSFIETQYF
j_gene: TRBJ2-7; d_gene: TRBD2; v_gene: TRBV7-9; abundance: .; CDR3nt: TGTGCCAGCAGCTGGGGACTAGCGGGAGGAGGCGAGCAGTACTTC; CDR3aa: CASSWGLAGGGEQYF
j_gene: TRBJ2-1; d_gene: .; v_gene: TRBV27; abundance: many; CDR3nt: TGTGCCAGCAGTTTACCCCCCCGGCGGGGCCCCTACAATGAGCAGTTCTTC; CDR3aa: CASSLPPRRGPYNEQFF
j_gene: TRBJ2-1; d_gene: .; v_gene: TRBV7-9; abundance: many; CDR3nt: TGTGCCAGCAGCCTTTGGGGGCAGGGGAACGAGCAGTTCTTC; CDR3aa: CASSLWGQGNEQFF
j_gene: TRBJ2-1; d_gene: .; v_gene: TRBV18; abundance: few; CDR3nt: TGTGCCAGCTCACCAGGGCCGCCCCAAGTCACTGAGCAGTTCTTC; CDR3aa: CASSPGPPQVTEQFF
j_gene: TRBJ2-7; d_gene: .; v_gene: TRBV5-6; abundance: few; CDR3nt: TGTGCCAGCAGCTTGGGGGACGGACACTACGAGCAGTACTTC; CDR3aa: CASSLGDGHYEQYF
j_gene: TRBJ1-1; d_gene: .; v_gene: TRBV13; abundance: many; CDR3nt: TGTGCCAGCAGCGAATCTCCCGGGTCCCACACTGAAGCTTTCTTT; CDR3aa: CASSESPGSHTEAFF
j_gene: TRBJ2-1; d_gene: TRBD2; v_gene: TRBV28; abundance: many; CDR3nt: TGTGCCAGCAGTCCTCCAGCGGGAAACTACAATGAGCAGTTCTTC; CDR3aa: CASSPPAGNYNEQFF
j_gene: TRBJ2-7; d_gene: TRBD2; v_gene: TRBV19; abundance: few; CDR3nt: TGTGCCAGTACCCCGGGAGGGGCTAGCAAAGAGCAGTACTTC; CDR3aa: CASTPGGASKEQYF
j_gene: TRBJ2-5; d_gene: .; v_gene: TRBV11-2; abundance: .; CDR3nt: TGTGCCAGCAGCCCGGGACAATCCGAGACCCAGTACTTC; CDR3aa: CASSPGQSETQYF
j_gene: TRBJ2-7; d_gene: .; v_gene: TRBV10-3; abundance: many; CDR3nt: TGTGCCATCAGTCAACCGGGGGGCTTCTCCGAGCAGTACTTC; CDR3aa: CAISQPGGFSEQYF
j_gene: TRBJ2-7; d_gene: .; v_gene: TRBV9; abundance: many; CDR3nt: TGTGCCAGCAGCGTAGGCTTTTCTCGAACCTACGAGCAGTACTTC; CDR3aa: CASSVGFSRTYEQYF
j_gene: TRBJ1-1; d_gene: TRBD1; v_gene: TRBV20-1; abundance: many; CDR3nt: TGCAGTGCTAGAGAGAACACAGGGGTCAACACTGAAGCTTTCTTT; CDR3aa: CSARENTGVNTEAFF
j_gene: TRBJ1-3; d_gene: .; v_gene: TRBV6-5; abundance: many; CDR3nt: TGTGCCAGCAGTTACCGCCAGGGCTCCTCTGGAAACACCATATATTTT; CDR3aa: CASSYRQGSSGNTIYF
j_gene: TRBJ2-7; d_gene: .; v_gene: TRBV4-1; abundance: few; CDR3nt: TGCGCCAGCAGCCCCCACCAGGTTCGGTACGAGCAGTACTTC; CDR3aa: CASSPHQVRYEQYF
j_gene: TRBJ2-1; d_gene: .; v_gene: TRBV4-2; abundance: .; CDR3nt: TGTGCCAGCAGCCCCCAGCAGGCGGCGTCTAGCGCTTACAATGAGCAGTTCTTC; CDR3aa: CASSPQQAASSAYNEQFF
j_gene: TRBJ2-1; d_gene: .; v_gene: TRBV7-2; abundance: many; CDR3nt: TGTGCCAGCAGCTCCTACCTGGACAATGAGCAGTTCTTC; CDR3aa: CASSSYLDNEQFF
j_gene: TRBJ1-5; d_gene: .; v_gene: TRBV2; abundance: many; CDR3nt: TGTGCCAGCAGAATCAATCAGCCCCAGCATTTT; CDR3aa: CASRINQPQHF
j_gene: TRBJ1-6; d_gene: .; v_gene: TRBV15; abundance: many; CDR3nt: TGTGCCACCAGCAGAGCGGAACAGATCTATAATTCACCCCTCCACTTT; CDR3aa: CATSRAEQIYNSPLHF
j_gene: TRBJ1-1; d_gene: .; v_gene: TRBV7-8; abundance: many; CDR3nt: TGTGCCAGCAGCACCCTATGGGGGGACACTGAAGCTTTCTTT; CDR3aa: CASSTLWGDTEAFF
j_gene: TRBJ2-7; d_gene: TRBD2; v_gene: TRBV10-3; abundance: many; CDR3nt: TGTGCCATCAGGCCGAAGGGCGGGAGCTCCTACGAGCAGTACTTC; CDR3aa: CAIRPKGGSSYEQYF
j_gene: TRBJ1-4; d_gene: .; v_gene: TRBV7-2; abundance: many; CDR3nt: TGTGCCAGCAGCTTACCCTATGGGCATCCAAGGGAAAAACTGTTTTTT; CDR3aa: CASSLPYGHPREKLFF
j_gene: TRBJ2-3; d_gene: TRBD2; v_gene: TRBV5-1; abundance: many; CDR3nt: TGCGCCAGCAGCTTGGCCCTAGCGGGGACCCCAGATACGCAGTATTTT; CDR3aa: CASSLALAGTPDTQYF
j_gene: TRBJ2-5; d_gene: .; v_gene: TRBV28; abundance: many; CDR3nt: TGTGCCAGCAGTCCTCTAAATTGGAGCTTACAAGAGACCCAGTACTTC; CDR3aa: CASSPLNWSLQETQYF
j_gene: TRBJ1-2; d_gene: .; v_gene: TRBV14; abundance: many; CDR3nt: TGTGCCAGCAGCCAAGACTTCAGGTTGGACAGTCCTAACTATGGCTACACCTTC; CDR3aa: CASSQDFRLDSPNYGYTF
j_gene: TRBJ1-5; d_gene: .; v_gene: TRBV28; abundance: .; CDR3nt: TGTGCCAGCAGTTTTTCAGGGAAGAAGGGTCAGCCCCAGCATTTT; CDR3aa: CASSFSGKKGQPQHF
j_gene: TRBJ2-7; d_gene: TRBD1; v_gene: TRBV11-3; abundance: .; CDR3nt: TGTGCCAGCAGACCGATACCGGGACAGGGTGCCGAGCAGTACTTC; CDR3aa: CASRPIPGQGAEQYF
j_gene: TRBJ2-5; d_gene: .; v_gene: TRBV3-1; abundance: many; CDR3nt: TGTGCCAGCAGCCAAGATTCGGCGGGGGAGACCCAGTACTTC; CDR3aa: CASSQDSAGETQYF